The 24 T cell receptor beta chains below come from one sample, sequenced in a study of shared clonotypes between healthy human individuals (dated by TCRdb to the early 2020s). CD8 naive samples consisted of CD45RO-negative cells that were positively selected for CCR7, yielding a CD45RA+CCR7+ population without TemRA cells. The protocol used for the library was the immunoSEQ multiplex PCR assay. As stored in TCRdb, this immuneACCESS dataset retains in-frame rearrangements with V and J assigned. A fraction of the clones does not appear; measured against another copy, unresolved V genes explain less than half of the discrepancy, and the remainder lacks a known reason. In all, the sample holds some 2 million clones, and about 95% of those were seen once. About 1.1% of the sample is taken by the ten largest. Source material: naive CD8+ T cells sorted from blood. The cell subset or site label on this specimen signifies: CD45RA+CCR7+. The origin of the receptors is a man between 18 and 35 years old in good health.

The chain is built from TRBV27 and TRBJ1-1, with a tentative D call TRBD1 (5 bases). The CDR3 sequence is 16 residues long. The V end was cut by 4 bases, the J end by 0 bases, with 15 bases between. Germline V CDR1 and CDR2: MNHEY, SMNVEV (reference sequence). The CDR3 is CASSWDWTALNTEAFF. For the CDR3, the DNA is TGTGCCAGCAGTTGGGACTGGACGGCGTTGAACACTGAAGCTTTCTTT.

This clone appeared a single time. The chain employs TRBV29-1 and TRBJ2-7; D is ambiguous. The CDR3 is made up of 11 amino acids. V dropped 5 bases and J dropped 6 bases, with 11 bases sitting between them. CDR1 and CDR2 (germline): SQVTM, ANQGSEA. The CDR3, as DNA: TGCAGCGTTCATTCTGGGGTCGAGCAGTACTTC. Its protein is CSVHSGVEQYF.

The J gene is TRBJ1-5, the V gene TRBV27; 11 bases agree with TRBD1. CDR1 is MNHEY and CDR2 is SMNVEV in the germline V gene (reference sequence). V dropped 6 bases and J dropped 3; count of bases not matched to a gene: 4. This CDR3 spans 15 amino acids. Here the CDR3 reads CASSGDRGYNQPQHF. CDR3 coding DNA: TGTGCCAGCAGCGGGGACAGGGGGTACAATCAGCCCCAGCATTTT.

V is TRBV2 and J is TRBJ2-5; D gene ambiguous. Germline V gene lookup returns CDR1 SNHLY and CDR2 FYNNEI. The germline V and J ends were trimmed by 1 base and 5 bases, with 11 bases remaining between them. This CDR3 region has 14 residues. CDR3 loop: CASSEGRLRETQYF. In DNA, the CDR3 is TGTGCCAGCAGTGAAGGGCGGCTCCGGGAGACCCAGTACTTC.

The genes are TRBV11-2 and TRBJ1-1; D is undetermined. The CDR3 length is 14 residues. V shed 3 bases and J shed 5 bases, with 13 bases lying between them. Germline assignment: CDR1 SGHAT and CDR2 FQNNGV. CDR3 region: CASSFQEGRTEAFF. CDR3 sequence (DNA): TGTGCCAGCAGCTTCCAGGAGGGTAGGACTGAAGCTTTCTTT.

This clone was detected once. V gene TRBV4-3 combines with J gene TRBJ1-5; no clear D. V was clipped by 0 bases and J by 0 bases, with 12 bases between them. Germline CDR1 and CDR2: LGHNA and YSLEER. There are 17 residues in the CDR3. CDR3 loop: CASSQELRVYSNQPQHF. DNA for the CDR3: TGCGCCAGCAGCCAAGAGCTGCGGGTCTATAGCAATCAGCCCCAGCATTTT.

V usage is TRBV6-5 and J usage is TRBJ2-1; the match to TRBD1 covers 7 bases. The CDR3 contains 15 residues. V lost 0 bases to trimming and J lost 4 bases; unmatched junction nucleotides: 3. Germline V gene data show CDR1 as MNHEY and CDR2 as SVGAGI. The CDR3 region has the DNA TGTGCCAGCAGTTACTCCGGCAGGGGGTACAATGAGCAGTTCTTC. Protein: CASSYSGRGYNEQFF.

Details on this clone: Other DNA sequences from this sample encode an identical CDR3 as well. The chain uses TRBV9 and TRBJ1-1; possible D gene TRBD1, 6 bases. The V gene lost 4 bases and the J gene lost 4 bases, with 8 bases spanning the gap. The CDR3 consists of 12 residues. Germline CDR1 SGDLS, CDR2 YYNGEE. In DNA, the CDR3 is TGTGCCAGCAGCCGAGGGGGCACTGAAGCTTTCTTT. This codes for CASSRGGTEAFF.

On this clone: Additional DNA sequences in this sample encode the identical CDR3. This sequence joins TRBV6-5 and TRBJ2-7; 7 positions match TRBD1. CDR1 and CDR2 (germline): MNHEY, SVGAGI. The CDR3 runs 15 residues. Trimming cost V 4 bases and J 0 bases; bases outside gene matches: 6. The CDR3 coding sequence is TGTGCCAGCAGTTGGGGGCAGGGGGTCTCCTACGAGCAGTACTTC. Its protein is CASSWGQGVSYEQYF.

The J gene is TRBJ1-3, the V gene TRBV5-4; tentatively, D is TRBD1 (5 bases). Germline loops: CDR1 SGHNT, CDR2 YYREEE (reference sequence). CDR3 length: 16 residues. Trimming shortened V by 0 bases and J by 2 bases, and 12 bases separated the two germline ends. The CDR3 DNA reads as TGTGCCAGCAGCTTGGAGGGACCGATAGCTGGAAACACCATATATTTT. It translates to CASSLEGPIAGNTIYF.

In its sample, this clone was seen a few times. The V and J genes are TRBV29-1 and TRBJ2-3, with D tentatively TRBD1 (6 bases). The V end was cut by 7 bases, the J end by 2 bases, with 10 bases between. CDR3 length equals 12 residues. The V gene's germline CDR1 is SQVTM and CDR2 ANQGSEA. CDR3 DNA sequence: TGCAGCGGTGGACAGATCACAGATACGCAGTATTTT. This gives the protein CSGGQITDTQYF.

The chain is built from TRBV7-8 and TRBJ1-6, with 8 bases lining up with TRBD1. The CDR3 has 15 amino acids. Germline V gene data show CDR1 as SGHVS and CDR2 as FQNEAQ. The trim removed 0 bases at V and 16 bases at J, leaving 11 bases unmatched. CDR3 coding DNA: TGTGCCAGCAGCTTAGCGGAGACAGGGGAACCCTTGCTCCACTTT. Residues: CASSLAETGEPLLHF.

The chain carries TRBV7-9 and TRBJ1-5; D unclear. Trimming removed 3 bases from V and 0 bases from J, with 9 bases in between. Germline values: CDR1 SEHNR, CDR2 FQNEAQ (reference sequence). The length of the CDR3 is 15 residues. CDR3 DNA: TGTGCCAGCAGCTTTAGGGATTATAGCAATCAGCCCCAGCATTTT. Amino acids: CASSFRDYSNQPQHF.

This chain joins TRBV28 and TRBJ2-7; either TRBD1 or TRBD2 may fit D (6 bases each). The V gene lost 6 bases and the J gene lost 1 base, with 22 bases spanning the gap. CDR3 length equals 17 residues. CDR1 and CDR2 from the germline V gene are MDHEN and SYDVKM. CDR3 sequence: CASRSPNGGLFSYEQYF. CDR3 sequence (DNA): TGTGCCAGCAGAAGCCCTAACGGGGGCCTTTTTTCCTACGAGCAGTACTTC.

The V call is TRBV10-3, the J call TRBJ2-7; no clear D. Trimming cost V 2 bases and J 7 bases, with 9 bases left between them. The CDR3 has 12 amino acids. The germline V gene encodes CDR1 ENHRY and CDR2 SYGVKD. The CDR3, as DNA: TGTGCCATCAGTGAGACTGCCAAGGAGCAGTACTTC. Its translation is CAISETAKEQYF.

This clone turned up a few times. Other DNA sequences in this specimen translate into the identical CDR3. The CDR3 DNA is TGTGCCAGTAGTATAGGGGTGAACACTGAAGCTTTCTTT. Its translation: CASSIGVNTEAFF. This rearrangement joins TRBV19 to TRBJ1-1, with D hard to call. CDR3 length: 13 amino acids. CDR1 and CDR2 (germline): LNHDA, SQIVND (reference sequence). Trimming shortened V by 1 base and J by 0 bases, and 3 bases separated the two germline ends.

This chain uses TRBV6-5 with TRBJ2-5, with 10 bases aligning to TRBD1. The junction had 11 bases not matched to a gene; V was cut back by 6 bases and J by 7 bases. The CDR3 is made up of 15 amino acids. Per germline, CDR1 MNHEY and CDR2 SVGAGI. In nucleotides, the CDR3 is TGTGCCAGCAGCTACGGACAGGGGGGATATTTGACCCAGTACTTC. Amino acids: CASSYGQGGYLTQYF.

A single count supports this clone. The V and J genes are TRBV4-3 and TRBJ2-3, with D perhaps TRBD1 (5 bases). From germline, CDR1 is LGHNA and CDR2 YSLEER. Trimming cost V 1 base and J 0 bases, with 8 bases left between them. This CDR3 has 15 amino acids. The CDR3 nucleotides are TGCGCCAGCAGCCAAGGGGGCGGTAGCACAGATACGCAGTATTTT. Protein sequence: CASSQGGGSTDTQYF.

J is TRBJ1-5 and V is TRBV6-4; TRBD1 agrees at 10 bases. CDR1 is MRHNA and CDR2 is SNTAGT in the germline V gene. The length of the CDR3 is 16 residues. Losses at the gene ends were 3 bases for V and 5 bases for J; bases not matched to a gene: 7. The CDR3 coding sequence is TGTGCCAGCAGTGAAGTAAGGGACAGGGGCGATCAGCCCCAGCATTTT. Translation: CASSEVRDRGDQPQHF.

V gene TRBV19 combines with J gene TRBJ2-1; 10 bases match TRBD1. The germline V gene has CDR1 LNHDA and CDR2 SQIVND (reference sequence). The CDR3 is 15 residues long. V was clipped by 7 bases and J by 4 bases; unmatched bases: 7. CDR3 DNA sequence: TGTGCCAGTATCCCGAGGACAGGGGGGTACAATGAGCAGTTCTTC. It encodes CASIPRTGGYNEQFF.

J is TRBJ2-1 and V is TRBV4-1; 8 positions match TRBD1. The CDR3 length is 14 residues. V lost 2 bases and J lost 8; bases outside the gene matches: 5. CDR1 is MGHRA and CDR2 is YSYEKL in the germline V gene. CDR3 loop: CASSQRTGSDEQFF. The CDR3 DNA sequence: TGCGCCAGCAGCCAACGGACAGGGTCCGATGAGCAGTTCTTC.

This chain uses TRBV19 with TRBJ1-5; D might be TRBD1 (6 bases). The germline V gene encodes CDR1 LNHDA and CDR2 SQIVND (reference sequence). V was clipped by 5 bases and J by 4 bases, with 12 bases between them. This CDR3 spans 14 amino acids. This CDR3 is CASSGGQRNQPQHF. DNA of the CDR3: TGTGCCAGTAGTGGGGGACAACGAAATCAGCCCCAGCATTTT.

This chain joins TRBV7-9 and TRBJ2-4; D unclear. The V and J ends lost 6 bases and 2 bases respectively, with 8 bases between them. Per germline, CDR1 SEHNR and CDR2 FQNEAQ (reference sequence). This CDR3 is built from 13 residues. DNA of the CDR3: TGTGCCAGCAGTAAGGTTACCAAAAACATTCAGTACTTC. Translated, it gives CASSKVTKNIQYF.

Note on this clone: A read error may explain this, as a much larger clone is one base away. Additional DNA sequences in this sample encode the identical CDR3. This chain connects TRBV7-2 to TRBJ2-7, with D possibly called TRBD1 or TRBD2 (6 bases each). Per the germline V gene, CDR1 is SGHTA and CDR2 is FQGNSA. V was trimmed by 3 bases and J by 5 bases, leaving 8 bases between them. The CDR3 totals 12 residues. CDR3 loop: CASSLGGHEQYF. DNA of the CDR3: TGTGCCAGCAGCTTGGGGGGCCACGAGCAGTACTTC.